This T cell receptor beta chain emerged from a study of T-cell reconstitution after alpha-beta-depleted transplantation in children. The study's findings and limits: Several hundred expanded graft clones reportedly gave rise to the alpha-beta T cells present about two months after transplant. Recipient T cells and thymic progenitors that survived gave rise to the high TCRbeta diversity observed at day 60 in some patients. Diversity and T-cell counts at one year after transplant derived mostly from new T cells.

CDR3 size: 15 residues. Trimming cost V 4 bases and J 12 bases; bases outside gene matches: 15. The germline V gene has CDR1 LGHNA and CDR2 YNFKEQ. Construction of the TCRbeta library involved unique molecular identifiers. TCRdb ran MiXCR on the PCR reads and lists one entry per CDR3 protein. The table records over 150,000 distinct CDR3 sequences, approximately 7% of them present only once. As for this clonotype: The antigen is not known.

The specimen was PBMCs, collected before TCRalphabeta/CD19-depleted stem cell transplant. The chain couples TRBV4-2 to TRBJ2-1; 7 nucleotides align to TRBD1. This receptor was taken from a boy aged 2 to 10 with acute lymphoblastic leukemia, due to receive a stem cell transplant. CDR3 sequence (DNA): TGTGCCAGCAGCCGCTGGGCAGGGGGTATAGTGCGGCAGTTCTTC. Amino acid sequence: CASSRWAGGIVRQFF.